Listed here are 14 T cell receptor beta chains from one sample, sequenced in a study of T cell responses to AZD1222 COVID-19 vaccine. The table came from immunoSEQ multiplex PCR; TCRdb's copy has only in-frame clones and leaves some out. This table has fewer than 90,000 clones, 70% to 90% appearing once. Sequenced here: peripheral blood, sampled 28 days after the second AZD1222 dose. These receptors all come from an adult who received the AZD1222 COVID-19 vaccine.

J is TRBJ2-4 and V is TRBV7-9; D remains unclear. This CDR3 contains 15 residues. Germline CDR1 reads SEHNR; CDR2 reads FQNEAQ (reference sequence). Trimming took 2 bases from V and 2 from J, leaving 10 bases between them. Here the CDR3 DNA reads TGTGCCAGCAGCTTATCGGAGCAGTCCAAAAACATTCAGTACTTC. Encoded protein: CASSLSEQSKNIQYF.

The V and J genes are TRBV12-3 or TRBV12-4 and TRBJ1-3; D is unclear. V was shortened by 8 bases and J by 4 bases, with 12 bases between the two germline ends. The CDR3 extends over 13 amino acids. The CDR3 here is CASGPQSGNTIYF. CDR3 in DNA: TGTGCCAGCGGACCCCAGTCAGGAAACACCATATATTTT.

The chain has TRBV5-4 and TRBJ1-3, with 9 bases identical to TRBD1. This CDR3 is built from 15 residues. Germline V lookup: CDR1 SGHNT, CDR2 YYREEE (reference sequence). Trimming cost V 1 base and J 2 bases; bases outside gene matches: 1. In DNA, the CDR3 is TGTGCCAGCAGCTTGAGGACAGGGGCTGGAAACACCATATATTTT. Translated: CASSLRTGAGNTIYF.

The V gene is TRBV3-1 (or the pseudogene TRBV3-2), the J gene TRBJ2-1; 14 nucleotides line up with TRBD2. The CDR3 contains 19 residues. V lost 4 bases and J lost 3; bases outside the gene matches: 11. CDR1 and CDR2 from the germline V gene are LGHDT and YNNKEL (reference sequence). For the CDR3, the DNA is TGTGCCAGCAGCCCGTACCCAAGGACTAGCGGGAGGCACTACAATGAGCAGTTCTTC. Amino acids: CASSPYPRTSGRHYNEQFF.

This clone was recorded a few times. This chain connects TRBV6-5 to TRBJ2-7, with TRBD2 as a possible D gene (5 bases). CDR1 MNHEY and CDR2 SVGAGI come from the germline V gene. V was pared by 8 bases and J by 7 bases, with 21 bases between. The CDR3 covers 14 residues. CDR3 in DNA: TGTGCCAGCTTCCGAACGAATGGCCAGCGGGAGCAGTACTTC. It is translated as CASFRTNGQREQYF.

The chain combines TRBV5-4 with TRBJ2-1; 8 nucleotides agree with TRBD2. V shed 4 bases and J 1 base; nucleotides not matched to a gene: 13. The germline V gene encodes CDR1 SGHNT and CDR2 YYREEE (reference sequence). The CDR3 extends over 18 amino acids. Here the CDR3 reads CASSLKRGGTDSYNEQFF. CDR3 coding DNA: TGTGCCAGCAGCCTGAAGCGCGGGGGGACCGATTCCTACAATGAGCAGTTCTTC.

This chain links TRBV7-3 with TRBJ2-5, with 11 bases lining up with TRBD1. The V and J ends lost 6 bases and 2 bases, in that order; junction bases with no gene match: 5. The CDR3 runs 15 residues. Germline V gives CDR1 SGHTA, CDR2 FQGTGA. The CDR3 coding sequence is TGTGCCAGCAGTCCGGACAGGGGGCTGCAAGAGACCCAGTACTTC. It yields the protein CASSPDRGLQETQYF.

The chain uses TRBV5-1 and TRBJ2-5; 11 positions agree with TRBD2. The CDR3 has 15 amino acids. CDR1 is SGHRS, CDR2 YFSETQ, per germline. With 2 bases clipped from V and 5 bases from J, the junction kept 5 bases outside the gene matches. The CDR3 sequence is CASSLLAGVEETQYF. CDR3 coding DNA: TGCGCCAGCAGCTTACTAGCGGGAGTTGAGGAGACCCAGTACTTC. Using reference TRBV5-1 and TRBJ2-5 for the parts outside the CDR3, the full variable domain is KAGVTQTPRYLIKTRGQQVTLSCSPISGHRSVSWYQQTPGQGLQFLFEYFSETQRNKGNFPGRFSGRQFSNSRSEMNVSTLELGDSALYLCASSLLAGVEETQYFGPGTRLLVL.

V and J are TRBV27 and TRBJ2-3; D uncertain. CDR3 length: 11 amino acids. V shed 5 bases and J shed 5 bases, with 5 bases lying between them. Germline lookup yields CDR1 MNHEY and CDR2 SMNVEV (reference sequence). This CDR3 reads CASSRQDTQYF. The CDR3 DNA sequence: TGTGCCAGCAGTAGACAAGATACGCAGTATTTT.

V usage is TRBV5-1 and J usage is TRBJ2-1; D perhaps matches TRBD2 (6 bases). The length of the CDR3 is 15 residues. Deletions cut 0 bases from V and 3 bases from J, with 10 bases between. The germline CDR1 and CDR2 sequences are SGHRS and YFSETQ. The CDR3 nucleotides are TGCGCCAGCAGCTTGGGGGACTTAAGCTACAATGAGCAGTTCTTC. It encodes CASSLGDLSYNEQFF. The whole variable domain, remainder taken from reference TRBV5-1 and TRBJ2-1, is KAGVTQTPRYLIKTRGQQVTLSCSPISGHRSVSWYQQTPGQGLQFLFEYFSETQRNKGNFPGRFSGRQFSNSRSEMNVSTLELGDSALYLCASSLGDLSYNEQFFGPGTRLTVL.

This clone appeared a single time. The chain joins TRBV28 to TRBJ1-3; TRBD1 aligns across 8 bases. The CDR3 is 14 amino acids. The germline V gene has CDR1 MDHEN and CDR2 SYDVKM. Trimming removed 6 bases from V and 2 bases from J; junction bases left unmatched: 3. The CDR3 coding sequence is TGTGCCAGCAGCCGGGGACAGGCTGGAAACACCATATATTTT. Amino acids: CASSRGQAGNTIYF. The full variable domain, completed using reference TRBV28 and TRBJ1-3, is DVKVTQSSRYLVKRTGEKVFLECVQDMDHENMFWYRQDPGLGLRLIYFSYDVKMKEKGDIPEGYSVSREKKERFSLILESASTNQTSMYLCASSRGQAGNTIYFGEGSWLTVV.

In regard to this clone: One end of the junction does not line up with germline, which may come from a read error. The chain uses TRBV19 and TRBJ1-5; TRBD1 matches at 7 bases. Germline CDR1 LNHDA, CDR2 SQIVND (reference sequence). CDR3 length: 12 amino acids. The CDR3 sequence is CASNIQGQPQHF. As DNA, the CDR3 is TGTGCCAGTAATATACAGGGGCAGCCCCAGCATTTT.

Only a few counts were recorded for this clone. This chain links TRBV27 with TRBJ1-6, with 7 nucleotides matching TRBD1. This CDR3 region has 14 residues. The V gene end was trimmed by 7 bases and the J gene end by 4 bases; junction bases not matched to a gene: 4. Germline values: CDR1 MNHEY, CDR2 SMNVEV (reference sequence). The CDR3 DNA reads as TGTGCCAGCACCATACAGGGGTATAATTCACCCCTCCACTTT. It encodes CASTIQGYNSPLHF.

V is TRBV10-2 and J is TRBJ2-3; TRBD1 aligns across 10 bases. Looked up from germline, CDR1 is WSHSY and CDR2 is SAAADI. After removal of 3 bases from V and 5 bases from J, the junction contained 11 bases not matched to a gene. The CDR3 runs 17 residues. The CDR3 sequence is CASSEPTGGADRDTQYF. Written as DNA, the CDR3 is TGCGCCAGCAGTGAACCGACAGGGGGCGCGGACCGAGATACGCAGTATTTT.